This record covers a single TCR beta chain. Its matching antigen is unknown. This specimen belongs to a study of T-cell memory formation after mild COVID-19. Study-wide findings and caveats: From day 15 to 85, contracting clones were balanced between CD4 and CD8, whereas later expanders leaned toward CD4+. That cross-reactive memory joined was suggested by some responding clones appearing in pre-infection memory.

From 5'RACE with constant-segment primers came TCR alpha and TCR beta cDNA libraries that carried sample barcodes and UMIs. TCRdb used MiXCR to reprocess the 5' RACE reads, holding one entry per CDR3 protein. In the table there are approximately 170,000 distinct CDR3 sequences, 13% of which are singletons. The V segment lost 5 bases and the J segment 2 bases; nucleotides outside the gene matches: 6. Germline V lookup: CDR1 SEHNR, CDR2 FQNEAQ (reference sequence). The CDR3 extends over 17 amino acids. Specimen: PBMCs or a T cell subset sorted from them (not recorded which). The chain uses TRBV7-9 and TRBJ2-3, with TRBD2 identical over 14 bases. The clonotype was recovered from a man aged 18 to 29 who had mild COVID-19 (a few samples of this study predate the infection). Cell type and time point are not known. This chain's CDR3 is CASSPGTSGSYTDTQYF. DNA of the CDR3: TGTGCCAGCAGCCCAGGGACTAGCGGGAGTTACACAGATACGCAGTATTTT.